The 28 T cell receptor beta chains below come from one sample, sequenced in a study of regulatory and conventional T cells in RAG deficiency. Genomic DNA came from blood regulatory T cells gated CD4+ CD25-high CD127-low. TCRdb's copy holds only in-frame clones and misses some; the assay was immunoSEQ multiplex PCR. Of about 19,000 clones in the sample, 87% were seen once. This sample was also put to use in a study of regulatory T cells. That work adds: Primers: 52 TRBV forward and 13 TRBJ reverse.

Sample: Tregs sorted from blood. Receptor source: a human donor in good health.

The CDR3: CASSFSGTSNQPQHF. For the CDR3, the DNA is TGTGCCAGCAGCTTTTCAGGGACCAGCAATCAGCCCCAGCATTTT. V is TRBV7-2 and J is TRBJ1-5, with D perhaps matching TRBD1 (5 bases). This CDR3 comprises 15 residues. The germline V gene encodes CDR1 SGHTA and CDR2 FQGNSA. V was trimmed by 3 bases and J by 1 base, leaving 10 bases between them.

The chain couples TRBV2 to TRBJ1-2; D gene unclear. The CDR3 length is 14 residues. V was clipped by 8 bases and J by 7 bases, with 20 bases between them. CDR1 is SNHLY, CDR2 FYNNEI, per germline. The CDR3 nucleotides read TGTGCCAGCTCCGGGCCCAGAGTGCGGTCTGGCTACACCTTC. Its protein is CASSGPRVRSGYTF.

The chain has TRBV19 and TRBJ2-1; TRBD1 matches 8 bases. Germline V gene lookup returns CDR1 LNHDA and CDR2 SQIVND (reference sequence). V was clipped by 3 bases and J by 0 bases; unmatched bases: 10. This CDR3 comprises 18 residues. The CDR3 region has the DNA TGTGCCAGTAGTATCCCCTCCGGCAGGGGGCTCTCCTACAATGAGCAGTTCTTC. Its protein is CASSIPSGRGLSYNEQFF. Full variable domain (outside the CDR3, taken from reference TRBV19 and TRBJ2-1): DGGITQSPKYLFRKEGQNVTLSCEQNLNHDAMYWYRQDPGQGLRLIYYSQIVNDFQKGDIAEGYSVSREKKESFPLTVTSAQKNPTAFYLCASSIPSGRGLSYNEQFFGPGTRLTVL.

The V gene is TRBV5-1, the J gene TRBJ2-1; 8 positions match TRBD2. The CDR3 runs 15 residues. The ends lost 4 bases at V and 0 bases at J; junction bases unmatched: 3. Germline loops: CDR1 SGHRS, CDR2 YFSETQ. The CDR3, as DNA: TGCGCCAGCAGCCAGAGCGGGAGCTCCTACAATGAGCAGTTCTTC. This sequence encodes CASSQSGSSYNEQFF.

This chain joins TRBV5-6 and TRBJ1-2; a weak D match, TRBD1 (6 bases). The germline gives CDR1 SGHDT, CDR2 YYEEEE. This CDR3 region has 16 residues. V lost 0 bases, J lost 2 bases, and 14 bases lay in between. CDR3 bases: TGTGCCAGCAGCTTGGCCGGGACATTATTAAACTATGGCTACACCTTC. This sequence encodes CASSLAGTLLNYGYTF.

The chain recombines TRBV12-5 with TRBJ1-1; D unclear. Germline V CDR1 and CDR2: LGHNT, FRNRAP. The CDR3 covers 13 residues. The ends were cut back, 1 base at V and 8 bases at J, with 11 bases in the middle. CDR3 residues: CASGLALSGEAFF. The CDR3 coding sequence is TGTGCTAGTGGTTTGGCCCTTAGTGGAGAAGCTTTCTTT.

V usage is TRBV7-6 and J usage is TRBJ1-2; TRBD1 matches at 10 bases. There are 18 residues in the CDR3. The V gene end was trimmed by 2 bases and the J gene end by 2 bases; junction bases not matched to a gene: 11. Germline CDR1 is SGHVS and CDR2 is FNYEAQ. The CDR3 coding sequence is TGTGCCAGCAGCTTATTTCCCCCCGGGACAGGGGTCAACTATGGCTACACCTTC. The encoded protein is CASSLFPPGTGVNYGYTF.

Comments on this clone: A read error may account for a junction end that differs from germline. The same CDR3 also results from other DNA sequences found in this sample. The CDR3 loop is CASSLRGQYGYTF. CDR3 DNA sequence: TGTGCCAGCAGTTTAAGGGGGCAATATGGCTATACCTTC. The gene calls are TRBV27 and TRBJ1-2; 7 nucleotides match TRBD1. Germline assignment: CDR1 MNHEY and CDR2 SMNVEV (reference sequence). This CDR3 spans 13 amino acids.

V usage is TRBV7-2 and J usage is TRBJ1-2, with TRBD1 as a possible D gene (6 bases). The CDR3 runs to 17 residues. The V end lost 1 base, the J end lost 7 bases, and 22 bases lay between the germline ends. The germline V gene encodes CDR1 SGHTA and CDR2 FQGNSA. This chain's CDR3 is CASSLGWVSGGRGGYTF. CDR3 DNA sequence: TGTGCCAGCAGCTTAGGATGGGTATCTGGGGGGCGCGGTGGCTACACCTTC.

V is TRBV5-1 and J is TRBJ2-3; 13 positions agree with TRBD2. The CDR3 length is 18 residues. Trimming cost V 4 bases and J 0 bases; bases outside gene matches: 8. Germline V gives CDR1 SGHRS, CDR2 YFSETQ. The CDR3 here is CASSPGTSGDTSTDTQYF. Written as DNA, the CDR3 is TGCGCCAGCAGCCCGGGGACTAGCGGGGACACTAGCACAGATACGCAGTATTTT.

The count of this clone is one. This chain connects TRBV30 to TRBJ1-5, with 9 bases that match TRBD1. CDR3 length: 17 residues. Germline V CDR1 and CDR2: GTSNPN, SVGIG (reference sequence). V lost 5 bases to trimming and J lost 0 bases; unmatched junction nucleotides: 11. The CDR3 region is CAWGQGQGTYSNQPQHF. CDR3 DNA sequence: TGTGCCTGGGGGCAGGGACAGGGAACTTATAGCAATCAGCCCCAGCATTTT.

Comment on this clone: This CDR3 fails to terminate in the conserved phenylalanine or tryptophan, so it likely reflects a read error. This chain uses TRBV5-1 with TRBJ2-7; 9 nucleotides align to TRBD1. Trimming at V came to 4 bases and at J to 3 bases, leaving 8 bases not matched to a gene. The V gene's germline CDR1 is SGHRS and CDR2 YFSETQ. The CDR3 contains 15 residues. The CDR3 DNA reads TGCGCCAGCAGCCTCGCGGGGACAGGGCTCTACGAGCAGTACCTC. Its translation is CASSLAGTGLYEQYL.

The rearrangement uses TRBV5-1 and TRBJ2-1, with TRBD2 matching 8 bases. The CDR3 sequence is 20 residues long. The trim removed 4 bases at V and 4 bases at J, leaving 22 bases unmatched. Germline lookup yields CDR1 SGHRS and CDR2 YFSETQ. The CDR3 DNA follows: TGCGCCAGCAGCGAACAACCGGGGCGAAAGGGACTAGTCAATTACAATGAGCAGTTCTTC. It is translated as CASSEQPGRKGLVNYNEQFF.

The rearrangement links TRBV25-1 to TRBJ2-3; 13 bases match TRBD2. V lost 6 bases and J lost 4; bases outside the gene matches: 7. The CDR3 totals 16 residues. CDR1 is MGHDK and CDR2 is SYGVNS in the germline V gene. DNA for the CDR3: TGTGCCAGCAGCCGGACTAGCGGGGGTGCCCCAGATACGCAGTATTTT. Encoded protein: CASSRTSGGAPDTQYF.

This chain links TRBV5-4 with TRBJ2-3; no firm D call. V lost 2 bases, J lost 5 bases, and 12 bases lay in between. The CDR3 covers 14 residues. Germline V gene lookup returns CDR1 SGHNT and CDR2 YYREEE (reference sequence). Here the CDR3 reads CASSFFIPGDTQYF. The CDR3 nucleotides read TGTGCCAGCAGCTTCTTTATCCCAGGAGATACGCAGTATTTT.

The DNA for the CDR3 is TGTGCCAGCAGCGCAGGACAAGCAAACACCATATATTTT. It codes for CASSAGQANTIYF. This sequence joins TRBV9 and TRBJ1-3; D is perhaps TRBD1 (5 bases). CDR3 length: 13 amino acids. Germline loops: CDR1 SGDLS, CDR2 YYNGEE. V was pared by 3 bases and J by 6 bases, with 10 bases between. Drawing the rest from reference TRBV9 and TRBJ1-3, the complete variable domain is DSGVTQTPKHLITATGQRVTLRCSPRSGDLSVYWYQQSLDQGLQFLIQYYNGEERAKGNILERFSAQQFPDLHSELNLSSLELGDSALYFCASSAGQANTIYFGEGSWLTVV.

The rearrangement uses TRBV5-6 and TRBJ2-5, with 9 positions matching TRBD2. J gave up 6 bases and V 6 bases, and 12 bases lay outside the gene matches. The CDR3 contains 15 residues. The germline V gene has CDR1 SGHDT and CDR2 YYEEEE. The DNA of the CDR3 is TGTGCCAGCAACCTGATTAGCGGGGGAATACAGACCCAGTACTTC. Amino acids: CASNLISGGIQTQYF. Looking up the rest from reference TRBV5-6 and TRBJ2-5 gives the full variable domain: DAGVTQSPTHLIKTRGQQVTLRCSPKSGHDTVSWYQQALGQGPQFIFQYYEEEERQRGNFPDRFSGHQFPNYSSELNVNALLLGDSALYLCASNLISGGIQTQYFGPGTRLLVL.

The chain has TRBV7-6 and TRBJ2-2, with D perhaps matching TRBD2 (5 bases). Germline CDR1 reads SGHVS; CDR2 reads FNYEAQ. The CDR3 length is 12 residues. V dropped 4 bases and J dropped 8 bases, with 8 bases sitting between them. CDR3 protein: CASSSGLGELFF. CDR3 bases: TGTGCCAGCAGCTCGGGGTTGGGGGAGCTGTTTTTT.

V usage is TRBV5-1 and J usage is TRBJ2-3, with D unclear. This CDR3 is built from 15 residues. Germline assignment: CDR1 SGHRS and CDR2 YFSETQ. The ends were cut back, 0 bases at V and 0 bases at J, with 8 bases in the middle. CDR3 in amino acids: CASSLVGTSTDTQYF. Here the CDR3 DNA reads TGCGCCAGCAGCTTGGTAGGAACTAGCACAGATACGCAGTATTTT.

This clone was seen a single time. The CDR3 coding sequence is TGTGCCAGCAGCTTAGCCCCTAGATGGGGGCTGGACACTGAAGCTTTCTTT. Its protein product is CASSLAPRWGLDTEAFF. The rearrangement uses TRBV7-9 and TRBJ1-1, with D tentatively TRBD1 (6 bases). This CDR3 contains 17 residues. Germline CDR1 is SEHNR and CDR2 is FQNEAQ (reference sequence). Trimming cost V 0 bases and J 3 bases, with 17 bases left between them.

This clone has just a few counts. The V gene is TRBV2, the J gene TRBJ1-1; D is uncertain. The CDR3 totals 13 residues. V lost 4 bases and J 1 base, leaving 7 bases between the germline ends. CDR1 SNHLY and CDR2 FYNNEI come from the germline V gene. The CDR3 spells CASSGRSNTEAFF. The CDR3 coding sequence is TGTGCCAGCAGTGGCCGCTCGAACACTGAAGCTTTCTTT.

The chain uses TRBV5-1 and TRBJ2-1; D perhaps matches TRBD2 (6 bases). Germline lookup yields CDR1 SGHRS and CDR2 YFSETQ. Trimming cost V 0 bases and J 4 bases, with 14 bases left between them. CDR3 size: 16 residues. This CDR3 reads CASSLAVLAAYNEQFF. The CDR3 DNA reads TGCGCCAGCAGCTTGGCCGTATTAGCGGCGTACAATGAGCAGTTCTTC.

The V and J genes are TRBV2 and TRBJ1-2; D unclear. Deletions cut 4 bases from V and 5 bases from J, with 11 bases between. The CDR3 has 13 residues. Germline V CDR1 and CDR2: SNHLY, FYNNEI. CDR3 protein: CASSGRTLYGYTF. The CDR3 DNA reads TGTGCCAGCAGTGGCAGGACCTTATATGGCTACACCTTC. Variable domain in full (rest from reference TRBV2 and TRBJ1-2): EPEVTQTPSHQVTQMGQEVILRCVPISNHLYFYWYRQILGQKVEFLVSFYNNEISEKSEIFDDQFSVERPDGSNFTLKIRSTKLEDSAMYFCASSGRTLYGYTFGSGTRLTVV.

The genes are TRBV28 and TRBJ2-7, with D unresolved. Deletions cut 5 bases from V and 4 bases from J, with 6 bases between. In germline, CDR1 is MDHEN, CDR2 SYDVKM. This CDR3 contains 11 residues. The DNA of the CDR3 is TGTGCCAGCAGTCGCGGTTACGAGCAGTACTTC. As protein: CASSRGYEQYF.

The chain combines TRBV30 with TRBJ2-1; 8 positions agree with TRBD2. This CDR3 spans 13 amino acids. V was pared by 7 bases and J by 7 bases, with 9 bases of the junction left unmatched. The germline gives CDR1 GTSNPN, CDR2 SVGIG (reference sequence). The CDR3 coding sequence is TGTGCCTCCACTAGCGGCCTTGGGAATGAGCAGTTCTTC. It codes for CASTSGLGNEQFF.

The chain has TRBV11-2 and TRBJ1-1; weak D call: TRBD1 (6 bases). The CDR3 contains 15 residues. The germline V gene encodes CDR1 SGHAT and CDR2 FQNNGV. V gave up 5 bases and J gave up 0 bases, with 13 bases separating them. The CDR3: CASSPGQILNTEAFF. The CDR3 DNA follows: TGTGCCAGCAGCCCCGGACAGATTTTGAACACTGAAGCTTTCTTT.

The V and J genes are TRBV11-2 and TRBJ2-7; 11 nucleotides match TRBD2. CDR1 is SGHAT and CDR2 is FQNNGV in the germline V gene. J lost 6 bases, V lost 4 bases, and 8 bases had no gene match. The CDR3 spans 15 residues. CDR3 amino acids: CASSSLTSGVGEQYF. CDR3 DNA sequence: TGTGCCAGCAGCTCCTTGACTAGCGGGGTTGGCGAGCAGTACTTC.

The genes are TRBV5-1 and TRBJ2-2, with D possibly TRBD1 on 5 matching bases. Germline CDR1 SGHRS, CDR2 YFSETQ. The V end was cut by 3 bases, the J end by 5 bases, with 11 bases between. The CDR3 spans 14 residues. The CDR3 DNA is TGCGCCAGCAGCTCCAAGACAGCGACCGGGGAGCTGTTTTTT. Translating it yields CASSSKTATGELFF.